The rows below give T cell receptor beta chains drawn from one sample of a study of response to subunit inactivated influenza vaccine. TCRdb re-analysed the RT-PCR reads in MiXCR, keeping a single row per CDR3 protein. The table lists under 950,000 distinct CDR3 sequences, 20% to 25% of them singletons. The starting material was PBMCs from blood, obtained roughly 5 days after vaccination. These receptors were obtained from a man aged 50-59 years who received an inactivated influenza vaccine. Both conserved end residues are part of each CDR3. The D gene is left open where the match is weak. The listing skips clone size in some rows; elsewhere it reads once, few, many or a size class.

-	-	TRBV7-9	TRBJ1-3	CASSLQGTVPGNTIYF	TGTGCCAGCAGCTTACAGGGAACGGTTCCTGGAAACACCATATATTTT
once	-	TRBV27	TRBJ2-2	CASNVANTGELFF	TGTGCCAGCAACGTAGCGAACACCGGGGAGCTGTTTTTT
-	-	TRBV5-1	TRBJ2-3	CASSLGFSSTDTQYF	TGCGCCAGCAGCTTGGGATTTTCTAGCACAGATACGCAGTATTTT
-	-	TRBV6-2/TRBV6-3	TRBJ1-5	CASSYEGRSNQPQHF	TGTGCCAGCAGTTATGAGGGACGTAGCAATCAGCCCCAGCATTTT
many	TRBD2	TRBV20-1	TRBJ2-3	CSARDYRTDTQYF	TGCAGTGCTCGGGACTACCGCACAGATACGCAGTATTTT
many	-	TRBV24-1	TRBJ2-3	CATSESAEAWTDTQYF	TGTGCCACCAGTGAATCAGCCGAAGCATGGACAGATACGCAGTATTTT
few	-	TRBV28	TRBJ2-1	CASSLGGEWGNEQFF	TGTGCCAGCAGTTTAGGCGGGGAGTGGGGCAATGAGCAGTTCTTC
few	TRBD2	TRBV7-9	TRBJ2-1	CASSPSGGNNNEQFF	TGTGCCAGCAGCCCTAGCGGGGGGAATAACAATGAGCAGTTCTTC
-	-	TRBV6-1	TRBJ2-2	CASSRRLGVGGELFF	TGTGCCAGCAGTCGAAGACTAGGGGTGGGGGGGGAGCTGTTTTTT
-	-	TRBV4-1	TRBJ2-3	CASSQYFGDTQYF	TGCGCCAGCAGCCAATATTTCGGGGATACGCAGTATTTT
few	TRBD1	TRBV29-1	TRBJ2-5	CSSRQGSETQYF	TGCAGCTCCAGACAGGGTTCAGAGACCCAGTACTTC
-	-	TRBV20-1	TRBJ1-1	CSARVVLTGIRAFF	TGCAGTGCTAGAGTAGTCCTGACAGGCATTAGAGCTTTCTTT
-	-	TRBV20-1	TRBJ2-6	CSARDRISGANVLTF	TGCAGTGCTAGAGATCGCATTTCTGGGGCCAACGTCCTGACTTTC
few	-	TRBV24-1	TRBJ2-5	CATSDPGRGGQETQYF	TGTGCCACCAGTGATCCGGGACGTGGGGGTCAAGAGACCCAGTACTTC
few	TRBD1	TRBV24-1	TRBJ2-5	CATSDFAGDSQTQYF	TGTGCCACCAGTGATTTCGCAGGGGACAGCCAGACCCAGTACTTC
few	-	TRBV5-8	TRBJ1-5	CASSFGSLPGVSQHF	TGTGCCAGCAGCTTTGGCAGTCTTCCTGGGGTGTCCCAGCATTTT
few	TRBD2	TRBV20-1	TRBJ2-1	CSARALAGFNEQFF	TGCAGTGCTAGAGCCCTAGCGGGATTCAATGAGCAGTTCTTC
few	-	TRBV10-3	TRBJ1-2	CAISPARENYGYTF	TGTGCCATCAGCCCGGCCAGGGAAAACTATGGCTACACCTTC
-	-	TRBV11-3	TRBJ2-7	CASSVMGGGEQYF	TGTGCCAGCAGCGTTATGGGGGGTGGGGAGCAGTACTTC
-	-	TRBV12-3/TRBV12-4	TRBJ2-6	CASSNRVSGANVLTF	TGTGCCAGCAGCAACAGGGTTTCTGGGGCCAACGTCCTGACTTTC
few	TRBD1	TRBV3-1	TRBJ1-2	CASSRGTGGNYGYTF	TGTGCCAGCAGCCGGGGAACAGGGGGAAACTATGGCTACACCTTC
few	-	TRBV4-3	TRBJ1-2	CASSQEHSAGYGYTF	TGCGCCAGCAGCCAAGAGCATTCGGCAGGCTATGGCTACACCTTC
-	-	TRBV7-9	TRBJ2-7	CASSWDMNYEQYF	TGTGCCAGCAGCTGGGATATGAACTACGAGCAGTACTTC
few	-	TRBV30	TRBJ1-6	CAWTAGVGGSPLHF	TGTGCCTGGACAGCCGGGGTCGGCGGTTCACCCCTCCACTTT
-	-	TRBV7-2	TRBJ2-1	CASSLVAGFGSYNEQFF	TGTGCCAGCAGCTTAGTCGCAGGGTTCGGGTCCTACAATGAGCAGTTCTTC
many	-	TRBV5-6	TRBJ2-7	CASSTTTYSYEQYF	TGTGCCAGCAGCACCACCACTTACTCCTACGAGCAGTACTTC
-	-	TRBV6-6	TRBJ2-1	CASKESLHEQFF	TGTGCCAGCAAGGAGTCCCTTCATGAGCAGTTCTTC
few	TRBD1	TRBV4-1	TRBJ1-2	CASSQSVDRDGYTF	TGCGCCAGCAGCCAATCGGTGGACAGGGACGGCTACACCTTC
few	TRBD1	TRBV10-1	TRBJ2-1	CASSEGDRGYEQFF	TGCGCCAGCAGTGAGGGTGACAGGGGATATGAGCAGTTCTTC
many	-	TRBV12-3/TRBV12-4	TRBJ2-7	CASSFRGSSYEQYF	TGCGCCAGCAGCTTCAGAGGGTCCTCCTACGAGCAGTACTTC
-	-	TRBV5-1	TRBJ2-7	CASSLAVGTAYEQYF	TGCGCCAGCAGCTTGGCCGTCGGGACGGCCTACGAGCAGTACTTC
few	-	TRBV20-1	TRBJ2-1	CSARGGGYNEQFF	TGCAGTGCTAGGGGGGGAGGATACAATGAGCAGTTCTTC
-	-	TRBV24-1	TRBJ1-5	CATSNWNIGNQPQHF	TGTGCCACCAGTAATTGGAATATCGGCAATCAGCCCCAGCATTTT
-	-	TRBV7-6	TRBJ1-6	CASSLVVGGNSPLHF	TGTGCCAGCAGCTTAGTGGTAGGGGGAAATTCACCCCTCCACTTT
-	-	TRBV12-3/TRBV12-4	TRBJ2-2	CASTRGLGAGTGELFF	TGTGCCAGCACACGGGGGTTGGGGGCCGGGACCGGGGAGCTGTTTTTT
many	TRBD1	TRBV24-1	TRBJ1-2	CATSAGTVYGYTF	TGTGCCACCAGTGCGGGGACAGTCTATGGCTACACCTTC
-	-	TRBV27	TRBJ2-3	CASSFPTTDTQYF	TGTGCCAGCAGTTTCCCTACCACAGATACGCAGTATTTT
-	-	TRBV6-2/TRBV6-3	TRBJ1-5	CASSTDGNQPQHF	TGTGCCAGCAGTACTGATGGCAATCAGCCCCAGCATTTT
-	-	TRBV20-1	TRBJ2-7	CSAKDPGPNNYEQYF	TGCAGTGCTAAAGACCCGGGACCGAATAACTACGAGCAGTACTTC
-	-	TRBV4-3	TRBJ1-1	CASSQGQLFNTEAFF	TGCGCCAGCAGCCAAGGACAGCTGTTTAACACTGAAGCTTTCTTT
-	-	TRBV7-2	TRBJ2-5	CASSLKVAVQGTQYF	TGTGCCAGCAGCTTAAAAGTGGCGGTCCAAGGGACCCAGTACTTC